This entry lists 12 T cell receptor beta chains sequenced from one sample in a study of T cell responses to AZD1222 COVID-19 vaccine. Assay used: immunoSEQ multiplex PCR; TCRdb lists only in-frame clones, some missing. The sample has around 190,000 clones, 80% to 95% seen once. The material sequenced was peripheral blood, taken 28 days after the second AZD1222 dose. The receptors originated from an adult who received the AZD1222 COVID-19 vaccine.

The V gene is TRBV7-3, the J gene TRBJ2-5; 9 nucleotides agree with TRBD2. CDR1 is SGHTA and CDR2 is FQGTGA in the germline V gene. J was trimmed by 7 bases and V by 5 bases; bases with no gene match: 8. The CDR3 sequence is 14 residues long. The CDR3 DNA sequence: TGTGCCAGCAGCCTCCAACCGACTAGCGGGACCCAGTACTTC. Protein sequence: CASSLQPTSGTQYF. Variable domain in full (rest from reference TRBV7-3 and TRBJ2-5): GAGVSQTPSNKVTEKGKYVELRCDPISGHTALYWYRQSLGQGPEFLIYFQGTGAADDSGLPNDRFFAVRPEGSVSTLKIQRTERGDSAVYLCASSLQPTSGTQYFGPGTRLLVL.

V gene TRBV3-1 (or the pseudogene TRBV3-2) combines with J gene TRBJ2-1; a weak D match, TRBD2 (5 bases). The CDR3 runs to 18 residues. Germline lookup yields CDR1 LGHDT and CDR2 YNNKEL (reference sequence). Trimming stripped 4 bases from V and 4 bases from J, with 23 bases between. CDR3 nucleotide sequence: TGTGCCAGCAGCCCAAGCCCCCGGGGATTTAGAGGTTACAATGAGCAGTTCTTC. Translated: CASSPSPRGFRGYNEQFF.

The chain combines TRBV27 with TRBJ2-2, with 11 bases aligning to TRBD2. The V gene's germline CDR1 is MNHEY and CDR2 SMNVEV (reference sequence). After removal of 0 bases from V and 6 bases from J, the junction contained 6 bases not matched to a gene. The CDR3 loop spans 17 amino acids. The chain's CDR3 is CASSLSSLAGVPGELFF. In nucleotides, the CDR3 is TGTGCCAGCAGTTTATCGTCACTAGCGGGGGTTCCCGGGGAGCTGTTTTTT.

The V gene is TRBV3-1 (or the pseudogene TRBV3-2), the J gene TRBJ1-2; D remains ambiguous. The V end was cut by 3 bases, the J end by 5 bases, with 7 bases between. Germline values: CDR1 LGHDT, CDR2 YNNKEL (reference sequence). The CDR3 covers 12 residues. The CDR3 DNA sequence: TGTGCCAGCAGCCAGGCAGCTTATGGCTACACCTTC. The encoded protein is CASSQAAYGYTF.

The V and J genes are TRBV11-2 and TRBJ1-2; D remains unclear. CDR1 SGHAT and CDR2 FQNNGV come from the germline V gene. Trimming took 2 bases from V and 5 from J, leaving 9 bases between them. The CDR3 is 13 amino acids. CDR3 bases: TGTGCCAGCAGCTTATTGTCGAGATATGGCTACACCTTC. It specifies CASSLLSRYGYTF.

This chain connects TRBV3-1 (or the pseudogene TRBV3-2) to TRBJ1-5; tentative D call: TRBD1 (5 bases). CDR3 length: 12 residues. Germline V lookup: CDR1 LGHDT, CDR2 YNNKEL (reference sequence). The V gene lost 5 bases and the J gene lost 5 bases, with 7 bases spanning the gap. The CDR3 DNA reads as TGTGCCAGCAGCAGGGGTGATCAGCCCCAGCATTTT. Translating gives CASSRGDQPQHF.

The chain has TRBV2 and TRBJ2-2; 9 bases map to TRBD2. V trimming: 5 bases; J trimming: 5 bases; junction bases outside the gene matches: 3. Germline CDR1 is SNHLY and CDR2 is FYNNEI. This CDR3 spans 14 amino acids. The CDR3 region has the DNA TGTGCCAGCAGTCTTAGCGGGAGTACCGGGGAGCTGTTTTTT. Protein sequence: CASSLSGSTGELFF.

DNA of the CDR3: TGCGCCACCCGGGGTGGGTCCTACAATGAGCAGTTCTTC. This sequence encodes CATRGGSYNEQFF. The V and J genes are TRBV10-1 and TRBJ2-1, with D perhaps TRBD2 (5 bases). CDR1 and CDR2 from the germline V gene are WNHNN and SYGVQD (reference sequence). V was pared by 10 bases and J by 1 base, with 11 bases between. This CDR3 comprises 13 residues.

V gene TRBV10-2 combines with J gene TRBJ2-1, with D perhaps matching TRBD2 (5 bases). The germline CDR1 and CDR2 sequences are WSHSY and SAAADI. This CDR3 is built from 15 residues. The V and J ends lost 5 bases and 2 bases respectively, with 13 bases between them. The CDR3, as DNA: TGCGCCAGCAGTAAGGACTTTGGGACCTACAATGAGCAGTTCTTC. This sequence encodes CASSKDFGTYNEQFF.

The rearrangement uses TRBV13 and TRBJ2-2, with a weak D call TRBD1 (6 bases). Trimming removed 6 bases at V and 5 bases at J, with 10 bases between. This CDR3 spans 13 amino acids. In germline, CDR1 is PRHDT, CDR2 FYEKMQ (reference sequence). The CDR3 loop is CASSPGETGELFF. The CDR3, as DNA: TGTGCCAGCAGTCCAGGGGAAACCGGGGAGCTGTTTTTT.

The CDR3 DNA reads TGTGCCAGCAGCCCCACTGGGAACTACAATGAGCAGTTCTTC. Protein product: CASSPTGNYNEQFF. J is TRBJ2-1 and V is TRBV7-3; D remains unclear. Germline CDR1 and CDR2: SGHTA and FQGTGA. The CDR3 contains 14 residues. V lost 5 bases, J lost 3 bases, and 11 bases lay in between.

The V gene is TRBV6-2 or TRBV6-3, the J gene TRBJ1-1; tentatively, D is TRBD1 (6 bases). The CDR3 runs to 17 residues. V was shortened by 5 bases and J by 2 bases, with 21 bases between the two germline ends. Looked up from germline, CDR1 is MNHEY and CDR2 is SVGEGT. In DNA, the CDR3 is TGTGCCAGCAGTCCCACTAACCCTGACAGGCGCAACACTGAAGCTTTCTTT. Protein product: CASSPTNPDRRNTEAFF.